A selection of T cell receptor beta chains follows, all from one sample in a study of blood T cell repertoires in COVID-19. Clones were sequenced by immunoSEQ multiplex PCR, and TCRdb holds only the in-frame ones, with some missing. This table has 400,000 to 450,000 clones, around 89% appearing once. The sample taken for sequencing was peripheral blood. These receptors originate from a woman in her thirties or forties with COVID-19, enrolled during active disease. Each CDR3 is given with its conserved first and last residue. The order of the fields is J gene, clone size, V gene, D gene, CDR3 protein, CDR3 DNA. The D gene is left open where the match is weak. Rows may omit the clone size; those that give it use once, few, many or a size class.

TRBJ2-7,-,TRBV27,-,CASSELQGAYEQYF,TGTGCCAGCAGCGAATTACAGGGTGCCTACGAGCAGTACTTC
TRBJ2-7,once,TRBV28,TRBD1,CASSFVSTGRYEQYF,TGTGCCAGCAGTTTCGTCTCGACAGGGCGATACGAGCAGTACTTC
TRBJ2-7,-,TRBV5-1,TRBD2,CASSLVTSGGAYEQYF,TGCGCCAGCAGCTTAGTAACTAGCGGGGGGGCTTACGAGCAGTACTTC
TRBJ2-7,few,TRBV4-1,TRBD1,CASSLQGTGGKQYF,TGCGCCAGCAGCCTGCAAGGGACAGGGGGGAAGCAGTACTTC
TRBJ1-1,-,TRBV19,-,CASSRLREGAEAFF,TGTGCCAGTAGTCGATTAAGGGAAGGGGCTGAAGCTTTCTTT
TRBJ2-7,-,TRBV27,-,CASRDTGRLSYEQYF,TGTGCCAGCAGAGACACAGGGCGCCTCTCCTACGAGCAGTACTTC
TRBJ2-1,-,TRBV5-4,-,CASSRQGNEQFF,TGTGCCAGCAGCCGCCAGGGGAATGAGCAGTTCTTC
TRBJ1-2,-,TRBV18,TRBD1,CASSPPGTGGDGYTF,TGTGCCAGCTCACCTCCCGGGACAGGGGGCGATGGCTACACCTTC
TRBJ2-3,-,TRBV5-1,TRBD1,CASSFIRTGDSTDTQYF,TGCGCCAGCAGCTTTATAAGGACAGGGGATAGCACAGATACGCAGTATTTT
TRBJ2-7,-,TRBV7-2,-,CASSLAPAKGYEQYF,TGTGCCAGCAGCTTAGCGCCGGCCAAGGGGTACGAGCAGTACTTC
TRBJ2-1,-,TRBV12-3/TRBV12-4,-,CASSFVNEQFF,TGTGCCAGCAGTTTCGTCAATGAGCAGTTCTTC
TRBJ2-5,-,TRBV2,-,CASSDGRTTTKETQYF,TGTGCCAGCAGTGATGGGAGGACGACTACCAAGGAGACCCAGTACTTC
TRBJ2-1,-,TRBV5-1,-,CASSLARAGEQFF,TGCGCCAGCAGCTTGGCCCGGGCGGGGGAGCAGTTCTTC
TRBJ1-1,-,TRBV7-2,-,CASSLVRPGLMNTEAFF,TGTGCCAGCAGCTTAGTTCGGCCAGGACTCATGAACACTGAAGCTTTCTTT
TRBJ1-3,-,TRBV7-2,-,CASSLNRDRGLNTIYF,TGTGCCAGCAGCTTAAACCGTGATCGGGGGTTGAACACCATATATTTT
TRBJ1-1,once,TRBV27,-,CASSLPGDTEAFF,TGTGCCAGCAGTTTACCCGGAGACACTGAAGCTTTCTTT
TRBJ2-4,-,TRBV6-2/TRBV6-3,TRBD1,CASSRTGANIQYF,TGTGCCAGCAGCAGGACAGGGGCAAACATTCAGTACTTC